This TCR beta chain was sequenced during a study of blood T cells in healthy people across ages. PCR was performed a second time for roughly 7 to 11 cycles using a sample-barcoded 5' primer and a J-beta primer mix. TCRdb re-derived calls from the 5' RACE reads in MiXCR, one entry per CDR3 protein. The sample has about 940,000 distinct CDR3 sequences; around 48% are singletons. V lost 1 base and J lost 6, with 8 bases in between. Germline-derived CDR1 and CDR2 are SGHRS and YFSETQ. The CDR3 is 12 residues long. Sequences were obtained from blood. The J gene is TRBJ2-7, the V gene TRBV5-1; D unresolved. The origin of this receptor is a young man in good health. DNA of the CDR3: TGCGCCAGCAGCTTGTCGGCAGCCGAGCAGTACTTC. Its translation is CASSLSAAEQYF.